One and the same sample provided the 11 T cell receptor beta chains below, sequenced in a study of vaccination effects on CD4 cells after COVID-19. With more than 9 days of culture completed, CD4+ T cells were isolated. Two doses of BNT162b2 or mRNA-1273 vaccine were administered to participants. This table comes from immunoSEQ multiplex PCR, and its TCRdb copy is limited to in-frame clones, with some not included. The table lists tens of thousands of clones, around 79% of them singletons. Their recognized antigens are unknown. The sequencing here drew on CD4+ T cells from PBMCs cultured without peptide, taken after COVID-19 vaccination. These receptors were collected from a human donor who received a COVID-19 vaccine.

The J gene is TRBJ2-7, the V gene TRBV19; D may correspond to TRBD1 or TRBD2 (6 bases each). Deletions cut 7 bases from V and 4 bases from J, with 20 bases between. The CDR3 extends over 15 amino acids. Germline loops: CDR1 LNHDA, CDR2 SQIVND (reference sequence). In DNA, the CDR3 is TGTGCCAGTACCCACGGGGGCAGGGCCCTTTACGAGCAGTACGTC. The encoded protein is CASTHGGRALYEQYV.

The chain links TRBV7-2 to TRBJ1-2; TRBD1 agrees at 8 bases. Germline-derived CDR1 and CDR2 are SGHTA and FQGNSA. The CDR3 covers 14 residues. With 2 bases clipped from V and 3 bases from J, the junction kept 2 bases outside the gene matches. The CDR3 DNA sequence: TGTGCCAGCAGCTTAACCAGGGGGCACTATGGCTACACCTTC. It translates to CASSLTRGHYGYTF.

J is TRBJ2-2 and V is TRBV6-2 or TRBV6-3; 8 positions agree with TRBD1. The junction had 4 bases not matched to a gene; V was cut back by 2 bases and J by 5 bases. The CDR3 has 15 residues. The germline V gene encodes CDR1 MNHEY and CDR2 SVGEGT. The CDR3, as DNA: TGTGCCAGCAGTTACCTCGGACAGGGAACCGGGGAGCTGTTTTTT. It is translated as CASSYLGQGTGELFF.

This clone was seen just once. The rearrangement uses TRBV4-2 and TRBJ2-6; 8 bases fit TRBD1. With V trimmed by 7 bases and J by 0 bases, 8 bases remained unmatched. This CDR3 has 17 residues. Germline CDR1 reads LGHNA; CDR2 reads YNFKEQ. CDR3 sequence reads: CASNGQGINSGANVLTF. CDR3 coding DNA: TGTGCCAGCAACGGACAGGGAATTAACTCTGGGGCCAACGTCCTGACTTTC.

This chain connects TRBV19 to TRBJ2-5, with 8 bases matching TRBD2. CDR3 length: 17 amino acids. CDR1 LNHDA and CDR2 SQIVND come from the germline V gene (reference sequence). After removal of 3 bases from V and 2 bases from J, the junction contained 11 bases not matched to a gene. The CDR3 DNA follows: TGTGCCAGTAGTATTGTTAGCGGGGCCAACTTACAAGAGACCCAGTACTTC. This sequence encodes CASSIVSGANLQETQYF.

The rearrangement joins TRBV3-1 (or the pseudogene TRBV3-2) to TRBJ2-6; perhaps TRBD1 as D (5 bases). The CDR3 is made up of 19 amino acids. Germline V lookup: CDR1 LGHDT, CDR2 YNNKEL (reference sequence). V was pared by 1 base and J by 2 bases, with 18 bases between. CDR3 region: CASSQVIGSSRAGANVLTF. DNA of the CDR3: TGTGCCAGCAGCCAAGTCATAGGATCGTCCAGGGCTGGGGCCAACGTCCTGACTTTC.

The chain employs TRBV10-1 and TRBJ2-2; D gene unclear. The V gene's germline CDR1 is WNHNN and CDR2 SYGVQD (reference sequence). Trimming removed 4 bases at V and 4 bases at J, with 7 bases between. The CDR3 is 13 amino acids. The CDR3 loop reads CASSGSVTGELFF. The CDR3 DNA is TGCGCCAGCAGTGGGTCCGTCACCGGGGAGCTGTTTTTT.

J is TRBJ1-1 and V is TRBV18; 8 bases are shared with TRBD1. Unmatched junction bases numbered 4, after V lost 0 bases and J lost 4 bases. CDR3 length: 15 residues. Germline values: CDR1 KGHSH, CDR2 LQKENI. The CDR3 here is CASSPPGTGGTEAFF. The CDR3 DNA reads as TGTGCCAGCTCACCACCAGGTACAGGGGGCACTGAAGCTTTCTTT.

This chain joins TRBV15 and TRBJ1-2, with 8 positions matching TRBD1. Trimming took 1 base from V and 4 from J; bases not matched to a gene: 11. This CDR3 has 17 residues. The V gene's germline CDR1 is LNHNV and CDR2 YYDKDF (reference sequence). The CDR3 sequence is CATSRVSSGTGIYGYTF. CDR3 coding DNA: TGTGCCACCAGCAGAGTCAGTTCCGGGACAGGTATCTATGGCTACACCTTC. The whole variable domain, filled in from reference TRBV15 and TRBJ1-2, reads DAMVIQNPRYQVTQFGKPVTLSCSQTLNHNVMYWYQQKSSQAPKLLFHYYDKDFNNEADTPDNFQSRRPNTSFCFLDIRSPGLGDTAMYLCATSRVSSGTGIYGYTFGSGTRLTVV.

This clone was seen a few times. The chain uses TRBV2 and TRBJ1-5; unclear D gene. Germline V CDR1 and CDR2: SNHLY, FYNNEI. This CDR3 comprises 12 residues. The V and J ends lost 4 bases and 7 bases respectively, with 8 bases between them. The CDR3 DNA reads as TGTGCCAGCAGTGGCCCCCGGCAGCCCCAGCATTTT. Protein: CASSGPRQPQHF.

The rearrangement links TRBV5-6 to TRBJ1-3, with D perhaps TRBD1 (5 bases). The CDR3 spans 15 residues. Germline CDR1 is SGHDT and CDR2 is YYEEEE. Trimming shortened V by 1 base and J by 6 bases, and 14 bases separated the two germline ends. The CDR3 protein is CASSLWSGSSNTIYF. The CDR3, as DNA: TGTGCCAGCAGCTTGTGGTCAGGGTCTTCAAACACCATATATTTT.